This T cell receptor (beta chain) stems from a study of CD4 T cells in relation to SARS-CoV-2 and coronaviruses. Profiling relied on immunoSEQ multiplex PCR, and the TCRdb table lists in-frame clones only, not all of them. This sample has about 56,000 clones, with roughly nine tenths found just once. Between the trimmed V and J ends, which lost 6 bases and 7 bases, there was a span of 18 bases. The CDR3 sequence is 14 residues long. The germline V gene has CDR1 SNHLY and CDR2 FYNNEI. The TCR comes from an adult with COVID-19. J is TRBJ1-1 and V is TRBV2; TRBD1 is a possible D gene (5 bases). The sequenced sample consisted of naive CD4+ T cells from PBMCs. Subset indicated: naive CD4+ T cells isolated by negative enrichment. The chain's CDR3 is CASSRDGFSHEAFF. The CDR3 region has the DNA TGTGCCAGCAGCCGGGACGGCTTTTCCCATGAAGCTTTCTTT.